A single sample is the source of the 22 T cell receptor beta chains below, sequenced in a study of T-cell reconstitution after alpha-beta-depleted transplantation in children. Unique molecular identifiers were incorporated into the prepared TCRbeta library. In TCRdb, the PCR reads were re-called with MiXCR into one record per CDR3 protein. The profile shows about 360,000 distinct CDR3 sequences, about 14% of them singletons. The input for sequencing was PBMCs, taken from the stem cell graft. The receptors stem from a human donor who donated a stem cell graft to a child with Fanconi anemia.

This chain uses TRBV10-3 with TRBJ1-5; possibly TRBD1 for D (5 bases). CDR1 is ENHRY and CDR2 is SYGVKD in the germline V gene. This CDR3 is 16 amino acids long. V was clipped by 0 bases and J by 1 base, with 10 bases between them. In nucleotides, the CDR3 is TGTGCCATCAGTGAGTCGAAGCAGGGAAGCAATCAGCCCCAGCATTTT. Encoded protein: CAISESKQGSNQPQHF.

This clonotype was seen many times. The J gene is TRBJ1-1, the V gene TRBV5-5; D is unresolved. Trimming removed 6 bases from V and 6 bases from J, with 18 bases in between. Germline V gene lookup returns CDR1 SGHKS and CDR2 YYEKEE (reference sequence). The CDR3 is 14 amino acids. The CDR3 loop reads CASIKGGRISEAFF. In nucleotides, the CDR3 is TGTGCCAGCATAAAAGGTGGCAGGATCTCTGAAGCTTTCTTT.

The V call is TRBV7-2, the J call TRBJ1-2; TRBD1 matches 9 bases. The germline V gene has CDR1 SGHTA and CDR2 FQGNSA. V was pared by 2 bases and J by 4 bases, with 2 bases of the junction left unmatched. The CDR3 sequence is 14 residues long. The CDR3 nucleotides are TGTGCCAGCAGCTTAACAGGGGGCGTCTATGGCTACACCTTC. This sequence encodes CASSLTGGVYGYTF. Filled out from reference TRBV7-2 and TRBJ1-2, the complete variable domain reads GAGVSQSPSNKVTEKGKDVELRCDPISGHTALYWYRQSLGQGLEFLIYFQGNSAPDKSGLPSDRFSAERTGGSVSTLTIQRTQQEDSAVYLCASSLTGGVYGYTFGSGTRLTVV.

In its sample, this clonotype was seen a few times. CDR3 in amino acids: CASSLESNGYTF. CDR3 nucleotide sequence: TGCGCCAGCAGCCTGGAGAGTAACGGCTACACCTTC. This chain uses TRBV5-1 with TRBJ1-2; D not resolved. The V end was cut by 4 bases, the J end by 8 bases, with 12 bases between. The germline CDR1 and CDR2 sequences are SGHRS and YFSETQ. The CDR3 totals 12 residues.

This clonotype has a count of ten or more. The CDR3, as DNA: TGTGCCAGTCAAAAAGTGGGGGCAGATACGCAGTATTTT. It translates to CASQKVGADTQYF. The V call is TRBV2, the J call TRBJ2-3; tentatively, D is TRBD1 or TRBD2 (5 bases each). V was clipped by 9 bases and J by 4 bases, with 14 bases between them. Germline CDR1 is SNHLY and CDR2 is FYNNEI. CDR3 length: 13 amino acids.

There are many counts of this clonotype. The rearrangement links TRBV20-1 to TRBJ1-2; possible D gene TRBD1, 5 bases. Germline CDR1 DFQATT, CDR2 SNEGSKA (reference sequence). Trimming took off 2 bases at V and 6 bases at J, with 10 bases between the two ends. The CDR3 has 12 residues. CDR3 bases: TGCAGTGCTAGACTTGGCAGGGATGGCTACACCTTC. Translated: CSARLGRDGYTF.

The sample holds a few counts of this clonotype. The genes are TRBV9 and TRBJ1-1, with 8 positions matching TRBD1. V was pared by 3 bases and J by 4 bases, with 11 bases of the junction left unmatched. The CDR3 has 16 residues. The V gene's germline CDR1 is SGDLS and CDR2 YYNGEE. CDR3 nucleotides: TGTGCCAGCAGCGAAGTTACAGGGGGTTTTGGCACTGAAGCTTTCTTT. Translating gives CASSEVTGGFGTEAFF. The variable domain in full, with the rest retrieved from reference TRBV9 and TRBJ1-1, is DSGVTQTPKHLITATGQRVTLRCSPRSGDLSVYWYQQSLDQGLQFLIQYYNGEERAKGNILERFSAQQFPDLHSELNLSSLELGDSALYFCASSEVTGGFGTEAFFGQGTRLTVV.

This clonotype came up many times. This chain connects TRBV7-8 to TRBJ1-2; D might be TRBD1 (5 bases). The CDR3 has 15 amino acids. V was trimmed by 5 bases and J by 4 bases, leaving 17 bases between them. Germline V gives CDR1 SGHVS, CDR2 FQNEAQ. The CDR3: CASSPLPGTLYGYTF. The DNA for the CDR3 is TGTGCCAGCAGCCCCCTTCCGGGGACCCTCTATGGCTACACCTTC.

This clonotype was seen a handful of times. The chain joins TRBV4-3 to TRBJ2-2, with a tentative D call TRBD1 (6 bases). The CDR3 extends over 16 amino acids. The V gene's germline CDR1 is LGHNA and CDR2 YSLEER. The V end lost 4 bases, the J end lost 6 bases, and 18 bases lay between the germline ends. CDR3 residues: CASSLSSGVEAGELFF. The CDR3 nucleotides read TGCGCCAGCAGCCTTAGTTCAGGGGTGGAGGCCGGGGAGCTGTTTTTT.

CDR3 in DNA: TGTGCCAGCAGTCCTACGGTTGAGTTCAGAGCTGAAGCTTTCTTT. It yields the protein CASSPTVEFRAEAFF. The rearrangement uses TRBV28 and TRBJ1-1; D gene uncertain. The CDR3 sequence is 15 residues long. Germline V lookup: CDR1 MDHEN, CDR2 SYDVKM. V gave up 5 bases and J gave up 6 bases, with 19 bases separating them.

This clonotype has ten or more counts. This chain joins TRBV12-3 or TRBV12-4 and TRBJ1-5, with 8 bases that match TRBD1. V was pared by 3 bases and J by 7 bases, with 8 bases of the junction left unmatched. CDR3 length: 15 amino acids. The DNA for the CDR3 is TGTGCCAGCAGTTTGACGACAGGGGTTAGCCAGCCCCAGCATTTT. This codes for CASSLTTGVSQPQHF.

There are a few counts of this clonotype. The CDR3 region has the DNA TGTGCCAGCAGTGAAGACAGGGCCCGTTCTCGAGATACGCAGTATTTT. Protein: CASSEDRARSRDTQYF. This chain uses TRBV2 with TRBJ2-3; possibly TRBD1 for D (6 bases). With 1 base removed from V and 5 bases from J, the gap between germline ends came to 16 bases. The CDR3 is 16 amino acids. Germline values: CDR1 SNHLY, CDR2 FYNNEI.

The V call is TRBV6-5, the J call TRBJ2-7; D gene uncertain. From germline, CDR1 is MNHEY and CDR2 SVGAGI. The V gene lost 1 base and the J gene lost 8 bases, with 6 bases spanning the gap. This CDR3 spans 11 amino acids. The CDR3 here is CASSYCEKQYV. The CDR3, as DNA: TGTGCCAGCAGTTACTGCGAGAAGCAGTACGTC.

This clonotype was picked up a small number of times. The CDR3 region has the DNA TGTGCCAGCAGGGCAGGCTCCGGGGAGCTGTTTTTT. It codes for CASRAGSGELFF. The chain couples TRBV5-6 to TRBJ2-2; D not resolved. V dropped 5 bases and J dropped 6 bases, with 8 bases sitting between them. CDR1 is SGHDT and CDR2 is YYEEEE in the germline V gene. The CDR3 is made up of 12 amino acids.

The sample holds a few counts of this clonotype. This rearrangement joins TRBV9 to TRBJ2-7; unclear D gene. Germline V gene data show CDR1 as SGDLS and CDR2 as YYNGEE. CDR3 length: 13 amino acids. Trimming took off 0 bases at V and 7 bases at J, with 11 bases between the two ends. The CDR3 DNA reads as TGTGCCAGCAGCGTAGCCCCCTGGGATGAGCAGTACTTC. This translates into CASSVAPWDEQYF. Supplemented by reference TRBV9 and TRBJ2-7, the full variable domain reads DSGVTQTPKHLITATGQRVTLRCSPRSGDLSVYWYQQSLDQGLQFLIQYYNGEERAKGNILERFSAQQFPDLHSELNLSSLELGDSALYFCASSVAPWDEQYFGPGTRLTVT.

This clonotype was counted a single time. The chain employs TRBV10-3 and TRBJ2-5; D gene uncertain. V gave up 0 bases and J gave up 2 bases, with 7 bases separating them. The CDR3 consists of 14 residues. The germline CDR1 and CDR2 sequences are ENHRY and SYGVKD. The CDR3 bases are TGTGCCATCAGTGAGTCACGAGAACAAGAGACCCAGTACTTC. It is translated as CAISESREQETQYF.

Ten or more counts support this clonotype. CDR3 in DNA: TGTGCCAGCAGTGAAGGACATAACACTGAAGCTTTCTTT. This sequence encodes CASSEGHNTEAFF. This sequence joins TRBV6-1 and TRBJ1-1; the D is unclear. CDR1 and CDR2 (germline): MNHNS, SASEGT. With 1 base removed from V and 2 bases from J, the gap between germline ends came to 5 bases. The CDR3 totals 13 residues.

Ten or more counts support this clonotype. The rearrangement joins TRBV5-1 to TRBJ2-5, with 10 nucleotides matching TRBD1. Germline CDR1 and CDR2: SGHRS and YFSETQ. The V gene end was trimmed by 0 bases and the J gene end by 3 bases; junction bases not matched to a gene: 2. The CDR3 spans 15 residues. For the CDR3, the DNA is TGCGCCAGCAGCTTGGTCGGGACAGGGGAAGAGACCCAGTACTTC. As protein: CASSLVGTGEETQYF.

This chain joins TRBV27 and TRBJ2-5; 9 nucleotides agree with TRBD1. Germline V gene data show CDR1 as MNHEY and CDR2 as SMNVEV (reference sequence). After removal of 4 bases from V and 6 bases from J, the junction contained 9 bases not matched to a gene. The CDR3 covers 15 residues. CDR3 coding DNA: TGTGCCAGCAGTTCCGGGACAGGGTCGAGTAAGACCCAGTACTTC. As protein: CASSSGTGSSKTQYF.

This clonotype was observed many times. The chain recombines TRBV5-1 with TRBJ1-4; D not resolved. The V end was cut by 2 bases, the J end by 5 bases, with 10 bases between. The V gene's germline CDR1 is SGHRS and CDR2 YFSETQ. The CDR3 is made up of 14 amino acids. CDR3: CASSFRALNEKLFF. CDR3 in DNA: TGCGCCAGCAGCTTCCGGGCCCTGAATGAAAAACTGTTTTTT.

The V gene is TRBV12-3 or TRBV12-4, the J gene TRBJ1-2; no reliable D call. The V end lost 7 bases, the J end lost 4 bases, and 13 bases lay between the germline ends. This CDR3 comprises 13 residues. The DNA of the CDR3 is TGTGCCAGCATTGGCTTCTCTGGCTATGGCTACACCTTC. This translates into CASIGFSGYGYTF.

A few counts support this clonotype. This chain's CDR3 is CASSQESWSASGRAEQFF. CDR3 sequence (DNA): TGCGCCAGCAGCCAAGAATCGTGGTCGGCTAGCGGAAGAGCGGAGCAGTTCTTC. J is TRBJ2-1 and V is TRBV4-3, with TRBD2 identical over 7 bases. The V and J ends lost 0 bases and 10 bases, in that order; junction bases with no gene match: 18. CDR3 length equals 18 residues. Germline CDR1 LGHNA, CDR2 YSLEER.